This T cell receptor beta chain was identified during a study of OX40 agonist ivuxolimab in advanced cancers. Sequenced by immunoSEQ multiplex PCR; TCRdb stores in-frame clones only, minus some. Here the sample spans 99,000 or so clones, over 75% being singletons. CDR1 WNHNN and CDR2 SYGVQD come from the germline V gene (reference sequence). The V and J ends lost 5 bases and 0 bases respectively, with 17 bases between them. The CDR3 is 16 amino acids. Whole-study findings and limits: It was not determined which antigens were specifically recognized by the peripheral T cells that had undergone clonal expansion. At 0.1 to 3.0 mg/kg and by week 6, CD4+ and CD8+ T cells in the blood had expanded clonally.

In the case of this clone: Its matching antigen is unknown.

V usage is TRBV10-1 and J usage is TRBJ2-7; tentative D call: TRBD2 (5 bases). The sequencing used CD4+ or CD8+ T cells sorted from blood, collected in a trial of the OX40 agonist ivuxolimab. This clonotype was obtained from an adult with an advanced solid tumor such as melanoma, head and neck, liver or kidney cancer. The CDR3: CASSPTPSFNSYEQYF. The DNA of the CDR3 is TGCGCCAGCAGTCCCACCCCTAGCTTCAACTCCTACGAGCAGTACTTC.